These T cell receptor beta chains were read from a single sample in a study of cytomegalovirus exposure and HLA in healthy donors. The table came from immunoSEQ multiplex PCR; TCRdb's copy has only in-frame clones and leaves some out. Its table lists under 100,000 clones. The sequencing sample was made of PBMCs. The receptors were gathered from a man aged 30-40 years in good health and CMV-seronegative. CDR3s include the opening cysteine and the closing phenylalanine or tryptophan. A D gene is named only where the DNA matches it firmly.

D	V	J	DNA	CDR3
.	TRBV15	TRBJ2-2	TGTGCCACCAGCCGGGGGACTCAGCTTTACACCGGGGAGCTGTTTTTT	CATSRGTQLYTGELFF
.	TRBV14	TRBJ2-5	TGTGCCAGCAGCCAAGGGCTATCGCCGAGGGAGACCCAGTACTTC	CASSQGLSPRETQYF
TRBD2	TRBV28	TRBJ2-7	TGTGCCAGCATGTCTAGCGGCTACGAGCAGTACTTC	CASMSSGYEQYF
.	TRBV30	TRBJ2-1	TGTGCCTGGATTAGTAAGCTCTCAAGCTCCTACAATGAGCAGTTCTTC	CAWISKLSSSYNEQFF
.	TRBV7-2	TRBJ2-3	TGTGCCAGCAGCTCCTGGGACTCTTCCACAGATACGCAGTATTTT	CASSSWDSSTDTQYF
.	TRBV15	TRBJ1-2	TGTGCCACCAGCAGAGATCTCAACTATGGCTACACCTTC	CATSRDLNYGYTF
.	TRBV5-1	TRBJ2-7	TGCGCCAGCAGTAGGTCAGGCATCGGCGAGCAGTACTTC	CASSRSGIGEQYF
TRBD1	TRBV5-1	TRBJ2-7	TGCGCCAGCAGCCCCGGGACAGGGGCCGGAGAGCAGTACTTC	CASSPGTGAGEQYF
TRBD1	TRBV7-2	TRBJ1-2	TGTGCCAGCAGGGACAGACAGGGGAACTATGGCTACACCTTC	CASRDRQGNYGYTF
.	TRBV6-1	TRBJ1-1	TGTGCCAGCAGTGAAGCCGGGGACTATGAAGCTTTCTTT	CASSEAGDYEAFF
TRBD1	TRBV6-6	TRBJ1-6	TGTGCCAGCAGTTCCTTTGACAGGGCCCTTAATTCACCCCTCCACTTT	CASSSFDRALNSPLHF
.	TRBV6-6	TRBJ1-1	TGTGCCAGCAGTACTCGAATCACAGGCCACACTGAAGCTTTCTTT	CASSTRITGHTEAFF
TRBD2	TRBV27	TRBJ2-1	TGTGCCAGCAGTTTAAGGGACCTAGCGGGGGGTGTTCCTGAGCAGTTCTTC	CASSLRDLAGGVPEQFF
.	TRBV2	TRBJ2-5	TGTGCCAGCAGTGAAGCGGGCCTTCTTCAAGAGACCCAGTACTTC	CASSEAGLLQETQYF
TRBD2	TRBV30	TRBJ2-4	TGTGCCTGGAGTGTACGGGGACTAGCGGGAGTCAAAAACATTCAGTACTTC	CAWSVRGLAGVKNIQYF
TRBD1	TRBV10-3	TRBJ1-1	TGTGCCATCAGTGATGATAGGGGGCGGACTGAAGCTTTCTTT	CAISDDRGRTEAFF
TRBD1	TRBV11-3	TRBJ2-7	TGTGCCAGCAGCCACCACGGGACAGGGGACGAGCAGTACTTC	CASSHHGTGDEQYF
.	TRBV30	TRBJ1-1	TGTGCCTGGAACTCCGGGGTCATGAACACTGAAGCTTTCTTT	CAWNSGVMNTEAFF
.	TRBV13	TRBJ1-6	TGTGCCAGCAGCTTAGGCCTAAGCAGGGTGGAAAACTCACCCCTCCACTTT	CASSLGLSRVENSPLHF
.	TRBV5-4	TRBJ1-2	TGTGCCAGCAGCTTAACAGTCTATGGCTACACCTTC	CASSLTVYGYTF
.	TRBV7-3	TRBJ2-7	TGTGCCAGCAGCCCAGATGGCTCGTCCTACGAGCAGTACTTC	CASSPDGSSYEQYF
TRBD2	TRBV7-6	TRBJ2-3	TGTGCCAGCAGCTTAGGGTCTAGCGGGTCCACAGATACGCAGTATTTT	CASSLGSSGSTDTQYF
TRBD2	TRBV7-3	TRBJ2-7	TGTGCCAGCAGCTTAGCTGGGACTAGCGGCATTCTAGGTCCCTACGAGCAGTACTTC	CASSLAGTSGILGPYEQYF
TRBD1	TRBV4-3	TRBJ2-1	TGCGCCAGCAGCCAAGGTTTCTCGAACAGGGGCAATGAGCAGTTCTTC	CASSQGFSNRGNEQFF
.	TRBV7-2	TRBJ1-6	TGTGCCAGCAGCTATGGGGTTCCGGGGTCACCCCTCCACTTT	CASSYGVPGSPLHF
.	TRBV4-2	TRBJ1-3	TGTGCCAGCAGCCAAGATGCCAGATACCCTGGAAACACCATATATTTT	CASSQDARYPGNTIYF
TRBD2	TRBV9	TRBJ2-5	TGTGCCAGCAACCTAGGGACTAGCGGGAGCCAAGAGACCCAGTACTTC	CASNLGTSGSQETQYF
TRBD2	TRBV4-2	TRBJ2-3	TGTGCCAGCAGCCAAGAGTATGGACTAGCGAGGTCAGATACGCAGTATTTT	CASSQEYGLARSDTQYF
.	TRBV5-1	TRBJ1-2	TGCGCCAGCAGTTTGATGGACACCAACTATGGCTACACCTTC	CASSLMDTNYGYTF
.	TRBV9	TRBJ2-5	TGTGCCAGCAGCATCGGGACTGCGGGAGAGACCCAGTACTTC	CASSIGTAGETQYF
.	TRBV5-6	TRBJ1-1	TGTGCCAGCAGCTTGGCGCAGACTATTATGACTGAAGCTTTCTTT	CASSLAQTIMTEAFF
.	TRBV6-5	TRBJ1-1	TGTGCCAGCAGTTACTCAGCCGGGAGATCTGAAGCTTTCTTT	CASSYSAGRSEAFF
TRBD2	TRBV11-3	TRBJ2-7	TGTGCCAGCAGCTTGACCTTCCTCATTGGACTAGCGGGGAACTCCTACGAGCAGTACTTC	CASSLTFLIGLAGNSYEQYF
.	TRBV4-3	TRBJ2-7	TGCGCCAGCAGCCAAGATTTGTGGGGACTCTCCTACGAGCAGTACTTC	CASSQDLWGLSYEQYF
.	TRBV13	TRBJ2-1	TGTGCCAGCAGCCTGCGCTTCCGGGGCTACAATGAGCAGTTCTTC	CASSLRFRGYNEQFF
.	TRBV29-1	TRBJ1-2	TGCAGCGTTGAAGGTGACAGCAGCTATGGCTACACCTTC	CSVEGDSSYGYTF
TRBD1	TRBV7-3	TRBJ2-7	TGTGCCAGCAGCGAAACAGGGGTCGGCGAGCAGTACTTC	CASSETGVGEQYF
TRBD2	TRBV2	TRBJ2-3	TGTGCCACCAGACTAGCGGGGGCCACAGATACGCAGTATTTT	CATRLAGATDTQYF
TRBD1	TRBV14	TRBJ1-2	TGTGCCAGCAGCCCCGACAGGGGCATCTATGGCTACACCTTC	CASSPDRGIYGYTF
.	TRBV6-6	TRBJ1-1	TGTGCCAGCAGTTACTGGGTAGCCTTGAACACTGAAGCTTTCTTT	CASSYWVALNTEAFF
TRBD1	TRBV19	TRBJ2-7	TGTGCCAGTAGTATATTCCCCCGGGACAGGGCCCACGAGCAGTACTTC	CASSIFPRDRAHEQYF
.	TRBV19	TRBJ2-1	TGTGCCAGTAGTATGATGGGCCCGAGCTCCTACAATGAGCAGTTCTTC	CASSMMGPSSYNEQFF
.	TRBV6-5	TRBJ1-1	TGTGCCAGCAGTTATGGGACTAGGTACACTGAAGCTTTCTTT	CASSYGTRYTEAFF
TRBD1	TRBV6-5	TRBJ1-2	TGTGCCAGCAGTTACCGGGACAGGGCTTATGGCTACACCTTC	CASSYRDRAYGYTF
TRBD2	TRBV5-1	TRBJ2-1	TGCGCCAGCAGCTCCCTGGGGACTAGCGCGGTTGAGCAGTTCTTC	CASSSLGTSAVEQFF
TRBD1	TRBV30	TRBJ2-7	TGTGCCTGGAGTCCAGGGGGCTACGAGCAGTACTTC	CAWSPGGYEQYF
.	TRBV2	TRBJ1-1	TGTGCCAGCAGTGTCGATGGGAGGGGGAATGAGGACACTGAAGCTTTCTTT	CASSVDGRGNEDTEAFF
.	TRBV18	TRBJ2-1	TGTGCCAGCTCACCTCTAAGGGGCTCCTACAATGAGCAGTTCTTC	CASSPLRGSYNEQFF
.	TRBV9	TRBJ2-7	TGTGCCAGCAGCGTAGATGCGCTAACCTACGAGCAGTACTTC	CASSVDALTYEQYF
.	TRBV11-2	TRBJ2-7	TGTGCCAGCAGCTATGGACAATCCTACGAGCAGTACTTC	CASSYGQSYEQYF
.	TRBV5-1	TRBJ1-4	TGCGCCAGCAGCTTGGGGGTAGCGGCTAATGAAAAACTGTTTTTT	CASSLGVAANEKLFF